What follows are 27 T cell receptor beta chains derived from one specimen sequenced in a study of shared clonotypes between healthy human individuals. Here immunoSEQ multiplex PCR was the method, and the copy in TCRdb shows in-frame clones only, minus some. The sample gives roughly 220,000 clones, 60% to 70% of which show up once; more than 9.5% is in the top ten. The sequenced sample was memory CD4+ T cells sorted from blood. As to subset: CD45RA-negative fraction. Source of these receptors: a young man in good health.

This rearrangement joins TRBV19 to TRBJ2-3, with 8 nucleotides matching TRBD1. Germline V gene sequence: CDR1 LNHDA, CDR2 SQIVND (reference sequence). The CDR3 covers 18 residues. Losses at the gene ends were 5 bases for V and 4 bases for J; bases not matched to a gene: 17. The CDR3 here is CASSPSVFRTGWPDTQYF. The CDR3 nucleotides are TGTGCCAGTAGTCCCTCGGTGTTCCGGACAGGGTGGCCAGATACGCAGTATTTT.

This clone was seen only once. The V gene is TRBV6-4, the J gene TRBJ2-1; D is uncertain. The V end was cut by 2 bases, the J end by 8 bases, with 7 bases between. Per germline, CDR1 MRHNA and CDR2 SNTAGT. CDR3 length: 12 residues. The CDR3 region has the DNA TGTGCCAGCAGTGACAGGGTAGATGAGCAGTTCTTC. Protein sequence: CASSDRVDEQFF.

This clone was seen a single time. The rearrangement joins TRBV9 to TRBJ2-1, with 9 positions matching TRBD1. V lost 3 bases and J lost 8; bases outside the gene matches: 9. Germline V lookup: CDR1 SGDLS, CDR2 YYNGEE. The CDR3 is 15 amino acids. The CDR3 DNA follows: TGTGCCAGCAGCGCCGCCGGGACAGGGATGGATGAGCAGTTCTTC. It codes for CASSAAGTGMDEQFF.

The rearrangement uses TRBV19 and TRBJ2-7, with 11 nucleotides matching TRBD2. CDR1 is LNHDA and CDR2 is SQIVND in the germline V gene (reference sequence). J gave up 1 base and V 2 bases, and 7 bases lay outside the gene matches. The CDR3 covers 17 residues. CDR3 nucleotides: TGTGCCAGTAGTATAAAGGCTAGCGGGAGGTGGTCCTACGAGCAGTACTTC. It specifies CASSIKASGRWSYEQYF. Combining the CDR3 with reference TRBV19 and TRBJ2-7 gives the whole variable domain DGGITQSPKYLFRKEGQNVTLSCEQNLNHDAMYWYRQDPGQGLRLIYYSQIVNDFQKGDIAEGYSVSREKKESFPLTVTSAQKNPTAFYLCASSIKASGRWSYEQYFGPGTRLTVT.

The V and J genes are TRBV10-3 and TRBJ2-5, with 12 positions matching TRBD2. The CDR3 contains 16 residues. V was clipped by 3 bases and J by 4 bases; unmatched bases: 6. Per the germline V gene, CDR1 is ENHRY and CDR2 is SYGVKD. The DNA for the CDR3 is TGTGCCATCAGTGACCTAGCGGGAGGGGTCGGAGAGACCCAGTACTTC. Protein: CAISDLAGGVGETQYF.

A remark on this clone: This sample includes further DNA sequences coding for the same CDR3. This chain links TRBV5-1 with TRBJ2-7, with 8 nucleotides matching TRBD1. With 4 bases clipped from V and 0 bases from J, the junction kept 3 bases outside the gene matches. The CDR3 sequence is 14 residues long. Germline values: CDR1 SGHRS, CDR2 YFSETQ. CDR3 nucleotide sequence: TGCGCCAGCAGCCTGACAGGGGTCTCCTACGAGCAGTACTTC. It codes for CASSLTGVSYEQYF.

This chain connects TRBV10-1 to TRBJ2-7; 7 nucleotides align to TRBD2. V lost 2 bases and J lost 0; bases outside the gene matches: 1. Germline V CDR1 and CDR2: WNHNN, SYGVQD (reference sequence). The CDR3 length is 14 residues. This chain's CDR3 is CASSEGGSSYEQYF. CDR3 coding DNA: TGCGCCAGCAGTGAGGGCGGGAGCTCCTACGAGCAGTACTTC.

The chain employs TRBV6-1 and TRBJ2-1; the D gene is possibly TRBD2 (6 bases). The CDR3 extends over 15 amino acids. The V end was cut by 6 bases, the J end by 6 bases, with 18 bases between. Germline V gene data show CDR1 as MNHNS and CDR2 as SASEGT. CDR3 nucleotide sequence: TGTGCCAGCAGGAATCAGCGGGCGAGTGGCAATGAGCAGTTCTTC. Amino acid sequence: CASRNQRASGNEQFF.

CDR3 in amino acids: CASSWGRGVNTEAFF. The CDR3 nucleotides read TGTGCCAGCAGTTGGGGGCGAGGGGTGAACACTGAAGCTTTCTTT. The chain joins TRBV6-5 to TRBJ1-1; D is possibly TRBD1 (6 bases). Germline lookup yields CDR1 MNHEY and CDR2 SVGAGI. The CDR3 extends over 15 amino acids. V was shortened by 4 bases and J by 0 bases, with 12 bases between the two germline ends.

This clone showed up just once. The V and J genes are TRBV7-2 and TRBJ1-3, with no clear D. The CDR3 sequence is 16 residues long. Looked up from germline, CDR1 is SGHTA and CDR2 is FQGNSA. Trimming removed 5 bases from V and 0 bases from J, with 14 bases in between. CDR3 bases: TGTGCCAGCAGCGATAACTCGGCTGTCTCTGGAAACACCATATATTTT. It codes for CASSDNSAVSGNTIYF.

J is TRBJ1-1 and V is TRBV28, with 7 positions matching TRBD1. The CDR3 length is 15 residues. V lost 6 bases to trimming and J lost 3 bases; unmatched junction nucleotides: 10. Germline V CDR1 and CDR2: MDHEN, SYDVKM. The CDR3, as DNA: TGTGCCAGCAGCAAAGGGGGCCCGTGGGACACTGAAGCTTTCTTT. Protein sequence: CASSKGGPWDTEAFF.

V usage is TRBV29-1 and J usage is TRBJ2-1, with a tentative D call TRBD2 (5 bases). CDR3 length: 13 amino acids. Between the trimmed V and J ends, which lost 0 bases and 15 bases, there was a span of 18 bases. Germline V gene sequence: CDR1 SQVTM, CDR2 ANQGSEA. CDR3 loop: CSVEDGQRESSFF. The CDR3 nucleotides are TGCAGCGTTGAAGATGGCCAGAGGGAGAGTTCGTTCTTC.

The rearrangement uses TRBV7-9 and TRBJ2-3, with 8 bases fitting TRBD2. This CDR3 spans 16 amino acids. The ends lost 1 base at V and 2 bases at J; junction bases unmatched: 5. Per germline, CDR1 SEHNR and CDR2 FQNEAQ (reference sequence). The CDR3 DNA reads as TGTGCCAGCAGCTTAGTGGCGGGAGGAGTCACAGATACGCAGTATTTT. Translated: CASSLVAGGVTDTQYF.

This clone appeared a few times. The chain links TRBV7-2 to TRBJ1-2; D is uncertain. The CDR3 sequence is 17 residues long. Trimming took off 7 bases at V and 2 bases at J, with 23 bases between the two ends. The germline gives CDR1 SGHTA, CDR2 FQGNSA. The chain's CDR3 is CASTSFGRRSLNYGYTF. The CDR3 DNA is TGTGCCAGCACCAGCTTTGGCAGACGCTCTTTGAACTATGGCTACACCTTC.

V and J are TRBV10-1 and TRBJ2-7, with D possibly matching TRBD2 (5 bases). CDR1 and CDR2 (germline): WNHNN, SYGVQD (reference sequence). Trimming cost V 0 bases and J 7 bases, with 13 bases left between them. The CDR3 covers 14 residues. The CDR3 loop is CASSESQVPGEQYF. In DNA, the CDR3 is TGCGCCAGCAGTGAGTCGCAGGTTCCGGGGGAGCAGTACTTC.

This clone was counted only a few times. J is TRBJ2-1 and V is TRBV15; TRBD2 matches 14 bases. The junction had 22 bases not matched to a gene; V was cut back by 5 bases and J by 4 bases. Germline CDR1 LNHNV, CDR2 YYDKDF (reference sequence). This CDR3 region has 22 residues. The chain's CDR3 is CATSPLTRATSGRAGAYNEQFF. Here the CDR3 DNA reads TGTGCCACCAGCCCCCTCACACGGGCGACTAGCGGGAGGGCCGGGGCTTACAATGAGCAGTTCTTC.

The chain carries TRBV27 and TRBJ1-3; 9 bases line up with TRBD1. With 9 bases clipped from V and 4 bases from J, the junction kept 4 bases outside the gene matches. Germline-derived CDR1 and CDR2 are MNHEY and SMNVEV (reference sequence). This CDR3 is 13 amino acids long. CDR3 region: CASRQGGGNTIYF. For the CDR3, the DNA is TGTGCCAGTAGACAGGGGGGAGGAAACACCATATATTTT.

This chain uses TRBV20-1 with TRBJ2-3, with D unclear. Germline-derived CDR1 and CDR2 are DFQATT and SNEGSKA (reference sequence). The CDR3 is made up of 11 amino acids. This CDR3 is CSQESTDTQYF. Written as DNA, the CDR3 is TGCAGCCAGGAGAGCACAGATACGCAGTATTTT.

The chain is built from TRBV6-5 and TRBJ1-5, with D unresolved. CDR1 and CDR2 from the germline V gene are MNHEY and SVGAGI. The CDR3 runs to 13 residues. With 5 bases removed from V and 5 bases from J, the gap between germline ends came to 10 bases. CDR3 amino acids: CASSPYGDQPQHF. The CDR3 nucleotides read TGTGCCAGCAGTCCCTACGGAGATCAGCCCCAGCATTTT.

This chain uses TRBV5-1 with TRBJ2-1; D is undetermined. In germline, CDR1 is SGHRS, CDR2 YFSETQ. This CDR3 is 12 amino acids long. The germline V and J ends were trimmed by 1 base and 8 bases, with 7 bases remaining between them. The CDR3 sequence: CASSLFSDEQFF. The CDR3 region has the DNA TGCGCCAGCAGCTTGTTCTCTGATGAGCAGTTCTTC.

This chain connects TRBV28 to TRBJ2-1; no firm D call. This CDR3 region has 15 residues. Trimming took off 6 bases at V and 4 bases at J, with 16 bases between the two ends. CDR1 is MDHEN and CDR2 is SYDVKM in the germline V gene. The CDR3 is CASSSRVGYYNEQFF. The CDR3 DNA is TGTGCCAGCAGCTCCCGGGTGGGCTATTACAATGAGCAGTTCTTC. Filled out from reference TRBV28 and TRBJ2-1, the complete variable domain reads DVKVTQSSRYLVKRTGEKVFLECVQDMDHENMFWYRQDPGLGLRLIYFSYDVKMKEKGDIPEGYSVSREKKERFSLILESASTNQTSMYLCASSSRVGYYNEQFFGPGTRLTVL.

The table lists this clone with many counts. Other DNA variants within this sample encode the same CDR3. The genes are TRBV28 and TRBJ1-1, with D uncertain. The germline gives CDR1 MDHEN, CDR2 SYDVKM. The V and J ends lost 6 bases and 11 bases respectively, with 13 bases between them. The CDR3 has 11 amino acids. The CDR3 sequence is CASRGRPEAFF. The CDR3 DNA reads as TGTGCCAGCAGAGGGAGGCCGGAGGCTTTCTTT.

This clone was observed a few times. The chain combines TRBV2 with TRBJ1-1, with D uncertain. V lost 4 bases, J lost 2 bases, and 14 bases lay in between. The CDR3 length is 15 residues. Germline CDR1 reads SNHLY; CDR2 reads FYNNEI. The CDR3 nucleotides are TGTGCCAGCAGTGGGCTAGGGCGGGGAAACACTGAAGCTTTCTTT. Translating it yields CASSGLGRGNTEAFF.

This clone has just one count. The chain links TRBV28 to TRBJ2-2, with D tentatively TRBD1 or TRBD2 (6 bases each). The germline V gene encodes CDR1 MDHEN and CDR2 SYDVKM. Trimming took off 6 bases at V and 5 bases at J, with 13 bases between the two ends. The CDR3 is 14 residues long. The CDR3 reads CASSYGGRTGELFF. For the CDR3, the DNA is TGTGCCAGCAGCTACGGGGGCAGAACCGGGGAGCTGTTTTTT.

The chain is built from TRBV29-1 and TRBJ2-5, with 11 bases lining up with TRBD2. The CDR3 has 15 residues. Trimming removed 6 bases from V and 2 bases from J; junction bases left unmatched: 8. CDR1 is SQVTM, CDR2 ANQGSEA, per germline. As DNA, the CDR3 is TGCAGCGTCAATAGCGGGAGGGCCGTTCAAGAGACCCAGTACTTC. Its translation is CSVNSGRAVQETQYF.

There are a few counts of this clone. The V gene is TRBV11-2, the J gene TRBJ2-3; D gene ambiguous. From germline, CDR1 is SGHAT and CDR2 FQNNGV. V dropped 6 bases and J dropped 8 bases, with 15 bases sitting between them. The CDR3 loop spans 13 amino acids. CDR3 amino acids: CASRHTLRTTQYF. The DNA of the CDR3 is TGTGCCAGCAGACACACGCTCCGGACTACGCAGTATTTT.

To note about this clone: Distinct nucleotide sequences in the sample also encode this CDR3. This chain links TRBV5-1 with TRBJ1-2; 9 bases agree with TRBD1. In germline, CDR1 is SGHRS, CDR2 YFSETQ. Trimming removed 4 bases from V and 5 bases from J; junction bases left unmatched: 3. This CDR3 has 13 residues. Here the CDR3 DNA reads TGCGCCAGCAGCCCCGGGACAGGGTATGGCTACACCTTC. Protein: CASSPGTGYGYTF.